The 32 T cell receptor beta chains presented below share a single source sample, sequenced in a study of blood T cell repertoires in COVID-19. Sequencing used immunoSEQ multiplex PCR; TCRdb keeps in-frame clones, though not all of them. The data show some 260,000 clones, around 89% seen once. Sequenced input: PBMCs or T cells enriched from blood (not recorded which). The receptors originated from a man aged 40-49 years who had recovered from COVID-19.

This chain links TRBV7-9 with TRBJ1-2; TRBD1 matches at 7 bases. There are 18 residues in the CDR3. Germline-derived CDR1 and CDR2 are SEHNR and FQNEAQ (reference sequence). The junction had 16 bases not matched to a gene; V was cut back by 5 bases and J by 1 base. CDR3 in DNA: TGTGCCAGCAGCGCACGAGAAGGATGGGACAGATATAACTATGGCTACACCTTC. This translates into CASSAREGWDRYNYGYTF.

This chain joins TRBV10-3 and TRBJ1-1, with a weak D call TRBD1 (5 bases). V lost 0 bases and J lost 1, with 15 bases in between. CDR3 length equals 17 residues. CDR1 is ENHRY and CDR2 is SYGVKD in the germline V gene. CDR3: CAISESKVRTPNTEAFF. DNA of the CDR3: TGTGCCATCAGTGAGTCGAAAGTCAGGACACCGAACACTGAAGCTTTCTTT.

The genes are TRBV5-4 and TRBJ2-7; TRBD2 agrees at 8 bases. The CDR3 runs to 15 residues. Germline V gene lookup returns CDR1 SGHNT and CDR2 YYREEE (reference sequence). The trim removed 4 bases at V and 4 bases at J, leaving 10 bases unmatched. The CDR3 sequence is CASSATRGASYEQYF. Written as DNA, the CDR3 is TGTGCCAGCAGCGCAACGCGGGGGGCCTCTTACGAGCAGTACTTC.

This clone was seen more than once but under ten times. The chain carries TRBV6-5 and TRBJ2-1, with D unresolved. The CDR3 has 13 residues. Trimming took off 4 bases at V and 4 bases at J, with 8 bases between the two ends. Germline V gene data show CDR1 as MNHEY and CDR2 as SVGAGI. The CDR3 DNA sequence: TGTGCCAGCAGTTCCGCCTATTACAATGAGCAGTTCTTC. Residues: CASSSAYYNEQFF.

The genes are TRBV11-3 and TRBJ1-3, with 8 bases fitting TRBD1. Germline CDR1 SGHNT, CDR2 YENEEA. This CDR3 contains 17 residues. After removal of 5 bases from V and 1 base from J, the junction contained 10 bases not matched to a gene. The CDR3 DNA reads as TGTGCCAGCAGCATCCGACAGGGGAGGTGTTCTGGAAACACCATATATTTT. Translating it yields CASSIRQGRCSGNTIYF.

This clone has just one count. The chain recombines TRBV6-5 with TRBJ1-5, with D hard to call. Germline CDR1 and CDR2: MNHEY and SVGAGI. This CDR3 is 11 amino acids long. The V and J ends lost 6 bases and 9 bases respectively, with 9 bases between them. The CDR3 region has the DNA TGTGCCAGCAGGGATGGGAGGCCCCAGCATTTT. It specifies CASRDGRPQHF.

The chain joins TRBV6-5 to TRBJ1-2; the match to TRBD1 covers 7 bases. The junction had 10 bases not matched to a gene; V was cut back by 10 bases and J by 2 bases. CDR1 and CDR2 from the germline V gene are MNHEY and SVGAGI. The CDR3 has 14 amino acids. The CDR3 DNA reads as TGTGCCACAAGAGAGGGGGCCCGGAACTATGGCTACACCTTC. Protein: CATREGARNYGYTF.

The gene calls are TRBV28 and TRBJ1-2, with D perhaps TRBD1 (5 bases). The CDR3 has 14 amino acids. The V gene lost 3 bases and the J gene lost 9 bases, with 17 bases spanning the gap. Germline V gene sequence: CDR1 MDHEN, CDR2 SYDVKM. Here the CDR3 reads CASSFWGGKDRYTF. CDR3 coding DNA: TGTGCCAGCAGTTTTTGGGGGGGGAAAGATCGCTACACCTTC.

The chain recombines TRBV10-3 with TRBJ1-1; the D gene is possibly TRBD1 (6 bases). The CDR3 has 17 amino acids. V was trimmed by 2 bases and J by 1 base, leaving 17 bases between them. Germline CDR1 is ENHRY and CDR2 is SYGVKD. The CDR3 loop is CAISEPGQSKTNTEAFF. The CDR3 DNA sequence: TGTGCCATCAGTGAGCCGGGACAAAGTAAGACGAACACTGAAGCTTTCTTT.

V is TRBV7-6 and J is TRBJ2-1, with D perhaps matching TRBD2 (6 bases). The CDR3 is 15 amino acids. Germline V gene lookup returns CDR1 SGHVS and CDR2 FNYEAQ. Trimming shortened V by 6 bases and J by 7 bases, and 19 bases separated the two germline ends. DNA for the CDR3: TGTGCCAGCAGTCTCATGGGGGGATTGGTAAATGAGCAGTTCTTC. It specifies CASSLMGGLVNEQFF.

The chain employs TRBV28 and TRBJ1-1, with 7 bases lining up with TRBD1. This CDR3 region has 13 residues. From germline, CDR1 is MDHEN and CDR2 SYDVKM. V dropped 8 bases and J dropped 7; count of bases not matched to a gene: 10. The CDR3 nucleotides read TGTGCCAGCGGGACAGAGTCCCCCCATGAAGCTTTCTTT. Protein: CASGTESPHEAFF.

To note about this clone: Other DNA sequences in this specimen translate into the identical CDR3. The V gene is TRBV3-1 (or the pseudogene TRBV3-2), the J gene TRBJ2-7; D is uncertain. V lost 1 base and J lost 6, with 7 bases in between. Germline CDR1 LGHDT, CDR2 YNNKEL (reference sequence). The CDR3 runs 12 residues. For the CDR3, the DNA is TGTGCCAGCAGCCAAGCCCCAGGCGAGCAGTACTTC. Protein product: CASSQAPGEQYF.

The V call is TRBV5-5, the J call TRBJ2-1; 7 nucleotides line up with TRBD1. V was clipped by 8 bases and J by 9 bases; unmatched bases: 23. Germline V CDR1 and CDR2: SGHKS, YYEKEE (reference sequence). The length of the CDR3 is 17 residues. The CDR3: CASPSPETGALGSEQFF. DNA of the CDR3: TGTGCCAGTCCCAGCCCCGAAACAGGGGCCCTCGGGTCTGAGCAGTTCTTC.

The chain carries TRBV20-1 and TRBJ2-1; D is possibly TRBD1 (6 bases). V dropped 7 bases and J dropped 9 bases, with 13 bases sitting between them. This CDR3 region has 11 residues. Per the germline V gene, CDR1 is DFQATT and CDR2 is SNEGSKA (reference sequence). The CDR3 DNA is TGCAGTGGTGACAGGTTGGGTGAGCAGTTCTTC. Amino acids: CSGDRLGEQFF.

This clone was observed a single time. DNA for the CDR3: TGTGCCAGCAGCCCTCGACAGGGTAATGAAAAACTGTTTTTT. Translated, it gives CASSPRQGNEKLFF. The chain joins TRBV7-9 to TRBJ1-4; 7 bases map to TRBD1. Trimming removed 5 bases from V and 4 bases from J; junction bases left unmatched: 4. Germline V lookup: CDR1 SEHNR, CDR2 FQNEAQ (reference sequence). This CDR3 spans 14 amino acids.

To note about this clone: A read error may produce the germline difference seen at one junction end. The V call is TRBV7-7, the J call TRBJ2-7, with D unresolved. The CDR3 has 15 residues. The germline V gene encodes CDR1 SSHAT and CDR2 FNYEAQ (reference sequence). The CDR3, as DNA: TGTGCTAGCAGCTTAGGTAAAGAAGAGGAATACGAGCAGTACTTC. Its translation is CASSLGKEEEYEQYF.

The chain joins TRBV7-6 to TRBJ2-3; TRBD2 agrees at 7 bases. This CDR3 comprises 14 residues. Germline V gene sequence: CDR1 SGHVS, CDR2 FNYEAQ. The trim removed 2 bases at V and 8 bases at J, leaving 7 bases unmatched. The CDR3 loop is CASSLPRERGTQYF. DNA for the CDR3: TGTGCCAGCAGCTTACCGCGGGAGCGGGGTACGCAGTATTTT.

The chain uses TRBV11-2 and TRBJ2-7; 7 bases fit TRBD1. The germline CDR1 and CDR2 sequences are SGHAT and FQNNGV. V dropped 4 bases and J dropped 3; count of bases not matched to a gene: 12. The CDR3 length is 16 residues. The CDR3 bases are TGTGCCAGCAGCTCAGTGAGGGGGCGAGGAAGCTACGAGCAGTACTTC. Protein product: CASSSVRGRGSYEQYF.

The chain employs TRBV30 and TRBJ1-4; TRBD1 matches 9 bases. Germline values: CDR1 GTSNPN, CDR2 SVGIG (reference sequence). The CDR3 is 15 amino acids. V was pared by 3 bases and J by 7 bases, with 9 bases of the junction left unmatched. This CDR3 is CAWRDPGTGTEKLFF. CDR3 nucleotides: TGTGCCTGGAGGGACCCCGGGACAGGGACTGAAAAACTGTTTTTT.

This clone was found once. The chain recombines TRBV19 with TRBJ2-1, with 10 bases lining up with TRBD2. V trimming: 4 bases; J trimming: 4 bases; junction bases outside the gene matches: 10. The germline V gene has CDR1 LNHDA and CDR2 SQIVND (reference sequence). This CDR3 spans 17 amino acids. The CDR3 region is CASSTSGSSSTYNEQFF. CDR3 bases: TGTGCCAGTAGTACTAGCGGGAGTTCATCGACTTACAATGAGCAGTTCTTC.

This chain links TRBV7-6 with TRBJ2-3; unclear D gene. Deletions cut 8 bases from V and 1 base from J, with 13 bases between. This CDR3 is 14 amino acids long. The V gene's germline CDR1 is SGHVS and CDR2 FNYEAQ. DNA of the CDR3: TGTGCCAGCTCGGTGAGCTCGGGCACAGATACGCAGTATTTT. This gives the protein CASSVSSGTDTQYF.

The rearrangement links TRBV19 to TRBJ2-3, with D unresolved. The CDR3 loop spans 12 amino acids. The V gene lost 5 bases and the J gene lost 4 bases, with 7 bases spanning the gap. The V gene's germline CDR1 is LNHDA and CDR2 SQIVND (reference sequence). The CDR3 DNA is TGTGCCAGTAGTGTCCGGGCAGATACGCAGTATTTT. It yields the protein CASSVRADTQYF.

DNA of the CDR3: TGTGCCAGCAGCTTAGTTTATTTACAGGGCGGCAATGAGCAGTTCTTC. The encoded protein is CASSLVYLQGGNEQFF. The rearrangement links TRBV11-2 to TRBJ2-1, with a weak D call TRBD1 (6 bases). The germline V gene has CDR1 SGHAT and CDR2 FQNNGV. There are 16 residues in the CDR3. With 1 base removed from V and 6 bases from J, the gap between germline ends came to 16 bases. The full variable domain, in which reference TRBV11-2 and TRBJ2-1 provide the parts outside the CDR3, is EAGVAQSPRYKIIEKRQSVAFWCNPISGHATLYWYQQILGQGPKLLIQFQNNGVVDDSQLPKDRFSAERLKGVDSTLKIQPAKLEDSAVYLCASSLVYLQGGNEQFFGPGTRLTVL.

The J gene is TRBJ2-3, the V gene TRBV19; TRBD2 might be the D (5 bases). The germline V and J ends were trimmed by 2 bases and 0 bases, with 9 bases remaining between them. Germline CDR1 reads LNHDA; CDR2 reads SQIVND (reference sequence). This CDR3 is built from 15 residues. CDR3 nucleotides: TGTGCCAGTAGTATAAGGGAGCCGAGCACAGATACGCAGTATTTT. Translating it yields CASSIREPSTDTQYF.

The chain carries TRBV10-3 and TRBJ2-3, with D possibly TRBD2 on 5 matching bases. Trimming took 2 bases from V and 0 from J, leaving 18 bases between them. The CDR3 length is 18 residues. CDR1 is ENHRY, CDR2 SYGVKD, per germline. The CDR3 DNA follows: TGTGCCATCAGTGAGGAGGTAGGAGGTGCCTATAGCACAGATACGCAGTATTTT. Protein: CAISEEVGGAYSTDTQYF.

The chain employs TRBV2 and TRBJ2-1; 8 bases agree with TRBD2. The CDR3 sequence is 15 residues long. The J segment lost 0 bases and the V segment lost 6 bases, leaving 4 bases of the junction unmatched. Germline V lookup: CDR1 SNHLY, CDR2 FYNNEI. In DNA, the CDR3 is TGTGCCAGCAGAAGCGGGAGTAGCTCCTACAATGAGCAGTTCTTC. Translating gives CASRSGSSSYNEQFF.

The chain links TRBV15 to TRBJ2-1; TRBD2 matches 9 bases. The CDR3 extends over 19 amino acids. V was pared by 0 bases and J by 4 bases, with 13 bases of the junction left unmatched. Germline loops: CDR1 LNHNV, CDR2 YYDKDF (reference sequence). CDR3 protein: CATSRDPLGGGGSYNEQFF. The DNA of the CDR3 is TGTGCCACCAGCAGAGACCCACTAGGCGGGGGGGGATCATACAATGAGCAGTTCTTC.

The J gene is TRBJ1-1, the V gene TRBV5-1; tentative D call: TRBD1 (5 bases). The CDR3 has 15 residues. V dropped 4 bases and J dropped 3 bases, with 16 bases sitting between them. Germline V gives CDR1 SGHRS, CDR2 YFSETQ. The CDR3 sequence: CASSSRRASDTEAFF. For the CDR3, the DNA is TGCGCCAGCAGCAGCCGCAGGGCATCGGACACTGAAGCTTTCTTT.

The chain uses TRBV3-1 (or the pseudogene TRBV3-2) and TRBJ1-2; 8 bases are shared with TRBD1. CDR1 and CDR2 from the germline V gene are LGHDT and YNNKEL (reference sequence). The length of the CDR3 is 14 residues. After removal of 0 bases from V and 7 bases from J, the junction contained 4 bases not matched to a gene. The CDR3 reads CASSQETGVVGYTF. CDR3 nucleotide sequence: TGTGCCAGCAGCCAAGAGACAGGGGTCGTTGGCTACACCTTC.

The table lists this clone with a few counts. The chain has TRBV7-9 and TRBJ1-3; D not certain. CDR3 length: 16 amino acids. Germline CDR1 is SEHNR and CDR2 is FQNEAQ (reference sequence). Trimming left V 1 base short and J 0 bases short, with 10 bases between. DNA for the CDR3: TGTGCCAGCAGCTTAGAGCGCAGCCTCTCTGGAAACACCATATATTTT. It specifies CASSLERSLSGNTIYF.

The chain couples TRBV18 to TRBJ1-4, with TRBD1 as a possible D gene (5 bases). Germline V gene data show CDR1 as KGHSH and CDR2 as LQKENI. Deletions cut 4 bases from V and 0 bases from J, with 12 bases between. The length of the CDR3 is 16 residues. CDR3 DNA: TGTGCCAGCTCACGGGCAGGGAAGGCAACTAATGAAAAACTGTTTTTT. Its protein product is CASSRAGKATNEKLFF.

The rearrangement joins TRBV14 to TRBJ2-1; 10 bases are a match to TRBD2. The V gene's germline CDR1 is SGHDN and CDR2 FVKESK. The J segment lost 8 bases and the V segment lost 0 bases, leaving 10 bases of the junction unmatched. The CDR3 covers 17 residues. The DNA of the CDR3 is TGTGCCAGCAGCCAAGATTTAGCGGGGGGCCCTCGGGATGAGCAGTTCTTC. Its protein product is CASSQDLAGGPRDEQFF.